This T cell receptor (beta chain) was retrieved from a study of molecular identifiers for immune sequencing clone quantification. This CDR3 has 15 residues. Germline CDR1 is SEHNR and CDR2 is FQNEAQ (reference sequence). V trimming: 5 bases; J trimming: 3 bases; junction bases outside the gene matches: 6. TCRdb fed the PCR reads into MiXCR, producing one record per CDR3 protein. The sample contains about 510,000 distinct CDR3 sequences, over 20% of which appear only once. This chain uses TRBV7-9 with TRBJ2-3, with 9 bases identical to TRBD1. Input material: naive CD8+ T cells from blood, with Jurkat cell RNA spiked in. Subset indicated: FACS-sorted CD8+CD4-CCR7+CD45RA+ naive T cells. The sequence derives from a human donor in good health. Some libraries in this study had Jurkat cell RNA spiked in. Here the CDR3 reads CASSVNRGLTDTQYF. In nucleotides, the CDR3 is TGTGCCAGCAGCGTTAACAGGGGGCTGACAGATACGCAGTATTTT.